A single sample gave rise to the 8 T cell receptor beta chains below, sequenced in a study of human T cells and chemical hapten exposure (dated by TCRdb to the early 2020s). Taken with the paper, the label for time point translates to: patch test 2, 6 weeks after DPC sensitization. What the treatment or condition label conveys for this sample: therapeutic diphenylcyclopropenone sensitization with weekly scalp DPC. The library was generated by RACE. For sequencing, a NextSeq 500 was employed. TCRdb applied fastp at Q25 and MiXCR to the public reads, then kept only in-frame beta chains. Here each entry gathers all rows of one CDR3 protein and keeps the most common genes and DNA. Recorded for this sample are about 140,000 distinct CDR3 sequences; roughly 12% of them occurred a single time. 1.3% to 1.5% of the sample is taken by the ten largest. The sample consisted of whole blood, taken in connection with sensitization to the hapten diphenylcyclopropenone (DPC). These receptors were collected from a woman in her forties or fifties with alopecia areata. Some clones in this sample may be carry-over from other donors' samples.

This clonotype came up many times. The rearrangement uses TRBV5-1 and TRBJ1-1, with D tentatively TRBD1 (5 bases). The V end lost 4 bases, the J end lost 3 bases, and 10 bases lay between the germline ends. Germline V gene lookup returns CDR1 SGHRS and CDR2 YFSETQ. The CDR3 length is 13 residues. CDR3 in amino acids: CASSPQGDTEAFF. The CDR3 bases are TGCGCCAGCAGCCCCCAGGGAGACACTGAAGCTTTCTTT.

A few counts support this clonotype. The chain carries TRBV29-1 and TRBJ1-1; no clear D gene. Trimming left V 6 bases short and J 6 bases short, with 17 bases between. The CDR3 extends over 13 amino acids. CDR1 is SQVTM, CDR2 ANQGSEA, per germline. The CDR3 sequence is CSVRPVNRPEAFF. The CDR3 DNA follows: TGCAGCGTACGACCAGTAAACCGACCTGAAGCTTTCTTT.

The V call is TRBV28, the J call TRBJ1-2; D not certain. Germline-derived CDR1 and CDR2 are MDHEN and SYDVKM. V dropped 5 bases and J dropped 8 bases, with 9 bases sitting between them. This CDR3 has 11 amino acids. CDR3 in amino acids: CASSPSVGYTF. CDR3 nucleotides: TGTGCCAGCAGTCCCAGCGTAGGCTACACCTTC.

In this sample, this clonotype turned up many times. This chain uses TRBV5-1 with TRBJ1-5; possibly TRBD1 for D (6 bases). The CDR3 length is 14 residues. Germline-derived CDR1 and CDR2 are SGHRS and YFSETQ. Trimming pared 0 bases from V and 7 bases from J, leaving 11 bases between. DNA of the CDR3: TGCGCCAGCAGCTTGGGGACGCAGGGGCAGCCCCAGCATTTT. It codes for CASSLGTQGQPQHF.

The table lists this clonotype with a few counts. The genes are TRBV20-1 and TRBJ2-7, with a tentative D call TRBD1 (5 bases). Trimming removed 6 bases at V and 5 bases at J, with 20 bases between. The CDR3 covers 14 residues. Germline V CDR1 and CDR2: DFQATT, SNEGSKA (reference sequence). As DNA, the CDR3 is TGCAGTGCCCTCAACAGGCAACGCGCCAACGAGCAGTACTTC. Residues: CSALNRQRANEQYF.

This clonotype has a handful of counts. V gene TRBV7-3 combines with J gene TRBJ1-5, with D possibly TRBD1 on 5 matching bases. Germline CDR1 and CDR2: SGHTA and FQGTGA. The CDR3 extends over 13 amino acids. V lost 1 base, J lost 7 bases, and 8 bases lay in between. The CDR3, as DNA: TGTGCCAGCAGCTTAATGGAGGGGCAGCCCCAGCATTTT. It codes for CASSLMEGQPQHF. Full variable domain (rest looked up from reference TRBV7-3 and TRBJ1-5): GAGVSQTPSNKVTEKGKYVELRCDPISGHTALYWYRQSLGQGPEFLIYFQGTGAADDSGLPNDRFFAVRPEGSVSTLKIQRTERGDSAVYLCASSLMEGQPQHFGDGTRLSIL.

Many counts were recorded for this clonotype. The gene calls are TRBV5-1 and TRBJ2-3; 7 positions agree with TRBD2. The CDR3 totals 16 residues. Germline assignment: CDR1 SGHRS and CDR2 YFSETQ. V lost 0 bases to trimming and J lost 6 bases; unmatched junction nucleotides: 10. The CDR3 protein is CASSLASAGLGDTQYF. The CDR3 DNA sequence: TGCGCCAGCAGCTTGGCCAGCGCAGGACTAGGCGATACGCAGTATTTT.

V usage is TRBV19 and J usage is TRBJ1-2; 7 bases match TRBD1. Trimming took 5 bases from V and 0 from J; bases not matched to a gene: 9. CDR3 size: 16 residues. CDR1 and CDR2 (germline): LNHDA, SQIVND (reference sequence). The DNA of the CDR3 is TGTGCCAGTAGTCCGGGGACAGCCTTTGCTAACTATGGCTACACCTTC. This sequence encodes CASSPGTAFANYGYTF.